A single sample is the source of the 2 T cell receptor beta chains below, sequenced in a study of tumor and adjacent non-tumor tissue in lung cancer. Three rounds of nested PCR, following a modified ARM-PCR protocol, produced the TCRbeta library. TCRdb reanalysed the multiplex PCR reads using MiXCR and keeps one entry per CDR3 protein. The table records around 200,000 distinct CDR3 sequences, around 70% of them present only once. This sample's RNA came from whole unsorted tissue. Sequencing was performed on lung tumor tissue. Source of these receptors: a man aged 55 to 70 with non-small cell lung cancer.

This clonotype has at least ten counts. The J gene is TRBJ1-2, the V gene TRBV4-3, with D uncertain. V was shortened by 0 bases and J by 8 bases, with 19 bases between the two germline ends. CDR1 is LGHNA, CDR2 YSLEER, per germline. The CDR3 has 16 residues. This CDR3 reads CASSQDGMGSALGYTF. The CDR3 coding sequence is TGCGCCAGCAGCCAAGATGGGATGGGATCGGCCCTAGGCTACACCTTC.

Turning to this clonotype: It is likely a read error, because the conserved phenylalanine at the end of the CDR3 is missing. V is TRBV6-4 and J is TRBJ2-1; 9 nucleotides align to TRBD2. V shed 0 bases, J shed 8 bases, and the junction held 5 bases outside the gene matches. This CDR3 spans 15 amino acids. Germline CDR1 is MRHNA and CDR2 is SNTAGT. The CDR3 DNA is TGTGCCAGCAGTGACTCGGGGACTAGCTTCGATGAGCAGTTCCTC. Translated: CASSDSGTSFDEQFL.